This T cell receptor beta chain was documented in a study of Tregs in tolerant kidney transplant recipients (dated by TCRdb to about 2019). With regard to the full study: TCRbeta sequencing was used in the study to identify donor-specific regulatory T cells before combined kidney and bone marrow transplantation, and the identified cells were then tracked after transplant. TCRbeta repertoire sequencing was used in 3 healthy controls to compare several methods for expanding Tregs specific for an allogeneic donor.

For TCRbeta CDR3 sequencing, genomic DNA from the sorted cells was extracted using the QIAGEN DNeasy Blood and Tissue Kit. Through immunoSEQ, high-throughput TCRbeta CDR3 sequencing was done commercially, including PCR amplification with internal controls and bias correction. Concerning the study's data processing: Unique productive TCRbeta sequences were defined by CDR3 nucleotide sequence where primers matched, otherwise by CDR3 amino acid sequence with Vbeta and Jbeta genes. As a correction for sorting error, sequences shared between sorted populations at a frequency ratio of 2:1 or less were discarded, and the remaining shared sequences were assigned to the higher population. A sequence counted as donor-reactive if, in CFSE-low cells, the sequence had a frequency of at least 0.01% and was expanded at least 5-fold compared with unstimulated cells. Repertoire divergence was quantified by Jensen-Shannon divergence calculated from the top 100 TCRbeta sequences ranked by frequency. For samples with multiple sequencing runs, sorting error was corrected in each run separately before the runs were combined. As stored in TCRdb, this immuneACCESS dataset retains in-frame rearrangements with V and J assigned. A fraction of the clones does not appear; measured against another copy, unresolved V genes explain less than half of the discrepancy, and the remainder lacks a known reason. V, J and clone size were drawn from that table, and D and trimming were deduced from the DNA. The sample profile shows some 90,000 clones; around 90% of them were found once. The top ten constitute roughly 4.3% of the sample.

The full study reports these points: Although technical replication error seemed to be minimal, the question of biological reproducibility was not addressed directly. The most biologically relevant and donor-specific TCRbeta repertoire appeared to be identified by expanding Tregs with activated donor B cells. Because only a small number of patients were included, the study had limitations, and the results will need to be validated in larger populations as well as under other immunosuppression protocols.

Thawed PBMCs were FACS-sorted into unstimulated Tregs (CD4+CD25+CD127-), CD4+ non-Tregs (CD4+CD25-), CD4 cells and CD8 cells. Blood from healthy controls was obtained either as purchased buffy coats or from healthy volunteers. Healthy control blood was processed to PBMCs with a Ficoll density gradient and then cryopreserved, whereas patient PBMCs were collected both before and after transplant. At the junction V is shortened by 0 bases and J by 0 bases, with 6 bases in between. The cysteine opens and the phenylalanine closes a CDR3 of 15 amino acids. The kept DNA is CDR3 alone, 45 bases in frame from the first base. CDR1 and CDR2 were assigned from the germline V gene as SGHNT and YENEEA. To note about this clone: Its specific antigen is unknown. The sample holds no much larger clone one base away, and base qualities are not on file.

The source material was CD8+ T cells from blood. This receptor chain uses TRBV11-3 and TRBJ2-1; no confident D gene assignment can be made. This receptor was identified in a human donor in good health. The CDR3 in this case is CASSLDPSSYNEQFF. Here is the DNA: TGTGCCAGCAGCTTAGATCCGAGCTCCTACAATGAGCAGTTCTTC.